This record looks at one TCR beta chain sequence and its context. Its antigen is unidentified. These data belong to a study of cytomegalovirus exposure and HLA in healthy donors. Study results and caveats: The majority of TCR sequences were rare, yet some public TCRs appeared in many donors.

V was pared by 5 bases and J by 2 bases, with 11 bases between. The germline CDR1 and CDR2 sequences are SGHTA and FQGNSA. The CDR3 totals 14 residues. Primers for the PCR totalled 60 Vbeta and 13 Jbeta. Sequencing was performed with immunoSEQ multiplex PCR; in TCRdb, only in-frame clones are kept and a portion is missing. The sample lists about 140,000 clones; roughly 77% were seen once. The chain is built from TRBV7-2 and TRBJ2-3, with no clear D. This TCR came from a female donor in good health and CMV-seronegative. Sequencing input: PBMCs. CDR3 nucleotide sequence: TGTGCCAGCAGCAGCCGGGTCTCCACAGATACGCAGTATTTT. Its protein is CASSSRVSTDTQYF.